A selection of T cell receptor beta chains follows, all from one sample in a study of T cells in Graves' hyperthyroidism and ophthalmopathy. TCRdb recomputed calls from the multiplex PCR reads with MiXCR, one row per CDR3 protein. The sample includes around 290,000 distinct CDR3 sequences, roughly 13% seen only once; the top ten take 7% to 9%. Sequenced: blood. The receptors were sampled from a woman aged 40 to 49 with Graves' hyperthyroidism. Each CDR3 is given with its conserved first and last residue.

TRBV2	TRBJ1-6	CASRGYSYNSPLHF
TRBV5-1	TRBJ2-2	CASSLVKRRTGELFF
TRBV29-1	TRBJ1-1	CSAGQVNTEAFF
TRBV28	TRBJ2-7	CASRLAGGPSYEQYF
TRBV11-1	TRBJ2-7	CASSPATSGGSYEQYF
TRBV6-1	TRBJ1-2	CASSQAPGTGHGYTF
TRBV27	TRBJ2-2	CASSTTGQGDGELFF
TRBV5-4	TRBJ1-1	CASSLGEQGEAFF
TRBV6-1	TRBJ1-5	CASRSFRYSNQPQHF
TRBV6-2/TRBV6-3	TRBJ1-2	CASRPGDRGRPNYGYTF
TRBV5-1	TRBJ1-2	CASSRSTAGGAIYGYTF
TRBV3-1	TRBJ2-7	CASSYRGSYEQYF
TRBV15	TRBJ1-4	CAPRDPSNEKLFF
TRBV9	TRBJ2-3	CASSVVGQPDTQYF
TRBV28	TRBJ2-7	CASSLSGGFGYEQYF
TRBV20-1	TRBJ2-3	CSAREGRGGTDTQYF
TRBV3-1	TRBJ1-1	CASSLEGARAFF
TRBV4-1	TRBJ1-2	CASSQGERGYGYTF
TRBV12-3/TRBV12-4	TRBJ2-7	CASSDDTGQPSYEQYF
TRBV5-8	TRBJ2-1	CASSSGTSVYNEQFF